This T cell receptor (beta chain) was recovered during a study of cytomegalovirus exposure and HLA in healthy donors. The V gene's germline CDR1 is GTSNPN and CDR2 SVGIG (reference sequence). V was shortened by 4 bases and J by 8 bases, with 12 bases between the two germline ends. The CDR3 totals 12 residues. The study ran its PCR with 60 Vbeta and 13 Jbeta primers. Method: immunoSEQ multiplex PCR; TCRdb's copy keeps in-frame clones and lacks some. Of 80,000 or so clones in the sample, 72% are singletons; the top ten hold roughly 11%. The TCR was taken from a middle-aged woman in good health and CMV-seropositive. Input material: PBMCs. This sequence joins TRBV30 and TRBJ1-5; maybe TRBD1 (6 bases). The CDR3 is CAWNSGQEPQHF. CDR3 DNA: TGTGCCTGGAACTCGGGACAAGAGCCCCAGCATTTT.